The T cell receptor (beta chain) under discussion was sequenced for a study of control samples from healthy donors and cancer patients. The data were produced by immunoSEQ multiplex PCR, yet TCRdb's version contains in-frame clones alone and is incomplete. The sample lists just under 75,000 clones, about 90% occurring once. Germline V gene sequence: CDR1 LGHDT, CDR2 YNNKEL (reference sequence). This CDR3 region has 12 residues. Deletions cut 0 bases from V and 10 bases from J, with 7 bases between. The TCR originated in a woman in her forties or fifties in good health. The rearrangement uses TRBV3-1 (or the pseudogene TRBV3-2) and TRBJ2-4; D gene unclear. The sequenced sample consisted of blood. The CDR3 protein is CASSQEGRIQYF. DNA for the CDR3: TGTGCCAGCAGCCAAGAAGGCAGGATTCAGTACTTC.